Presented here are 7 T cell receptor delta chains from one specimen sequenced in a study of γδ T cells in repeated Plasmodium falciparum infection. Vgamma9/Vdelta2+ and Vdelta2-negative gammadelta T cells were flow-sorted from PBMC for bulk sequencing. TCRdb repeated clone calling on the multiplex PCR reads with CATT. The repertoire holds 75,000 to 95,000 delta-chain clones, with 0.95% to 1% as singletons. Material: gamma-delta T cells from blood. All receptors come from a pool of human donors (malaria-infected and uninfected, not separated).

This clone was recorded a few times. The protein in TCRdb stems from a much larger clone and differs at residues 5 and 11 from this DNA's translation, likely a read error; here the protein is translated from the DNA. The chain has TRDV2 and TRDJ1; TRDD3 matches at 8 bases. CDR1 and CDR2 (germline): GEAIGNYY, EKD. This CDR3 has 18 amino acids. V lost 3 bases to trimming and J lost 0 bases; unmatched junction nucleotides: 14. The CDR3 nucleotides are TGTGCCTGTGACGCCAGGTCTGGGGGAACGCGGTACACCGATAAACTCATCTTT. Its protein product is CACDARSGGTRYTDKLIF.

Ten or more counts support this clone. This sequence is one base from a far larger clone and is likely a read error. The sample holds other DNA sequences that translate to the same CDR3. This chain joins TRDV1 and TRDJ1; 10 bases agree with TRDD3. The germline CDR1 and CDR2 sequences are TSWWSYY and QGS. This CDR3 has 18 amino acids. Written as DNA, the CDR3 is TGTGCTCTTGGGGAACTAATCCTAATTACTGGGGGATCCGATAAACTTATCTTT. Its protein product is CALGELILITGGSDKLIF.

This clone has a handful of counts. The protein in TCRdb stems from a much larger clone and differs at residue 17 from this DNA's translation, likely a read error; here the protein is translated from the DNA. With the J gene uncalled, the V gene is TRDV1; the table's TRDD3 call for D was not verified on the DNA. CDR1 is TSWWSYY and CDR2 is QGS in the germline V gene. This CDR3 region has 19 residues. In DNA form, the CDR3 reads TGTGCTCTTGGGGGATGGTACTGGGGGATACCCGGCCCGTCCGATAAACCCATCTTT. It encodes CALGGWYWGIPGPSDKPIF.

This clone has at least ten counts. The protein TCRdb lists belongs to a much larger clone and differs from this DNA's translation at residue 10, which points to a read error; the protein shown is made from the DNA. This chain joins TRDV2 and TRDJ1, with 7 nucleotides matching TRDD3. Because TCRdb records no J gene, it was assigned here through a match of the DNA to germline. The germline V gene has CDR1 GEAIGNYY and CDR2 EKD. J gave up 0 bases and V 0 bases, and 15 bases lay outside the gene matches. The CDR3 extends over 19 amino acids. CDR3 region: CACDTPWDTEGPYTDKLIF. The CDR3 DNA reads TGTGCCTGTGACACCCCATGGGATACTGAAGGCCCGTACACCGATAAACTCATCTTT.

As concerns this clone: The TCRdb protein comes from a much larger clone and disagrees with this DNA's translation at residue 3, likely due to a read error; the protein given here is derived from the DNA. The rearrangement joins TRDV2 to TRDJ1; 7 bases match TRDD3. Matching the DNA to germline supplied the J gene, which TCRdb does not give. In germline, CDR1 is GEAIGNYY, CDR2 EKD. The CDR3 has 18 residues. CDR3 sequence: CARDTILRTGDKTDKLIF. Here the CDR3 DNA reads TGTGCCCGTGACACCATTCTCCGTACTGGGGATAAGACCGATAAACTCATCTTT.

This clone has a handful of counts. A read error likely explains this, since a far larger clone differs by one base. This sample includes further DNA sequences coding for the same CDR3. The chain employs TRDV1 and TRDJ1, with TRDD3 identical over 11 bases. Since TCRdb gives no J gene, matching the DNA to germline was used here to assign it. This CDR3 region has 17 residues. Germline-derived CDR1 and CDR2 are TSWWSYY and QGS. The CDR3 is CALGEGSWGILTDKLIF. The CDR3 bases are TGTGCTCTTGGGGAAGGTTCCTGGGGGATACTTACCGACAAACTCATCTTT.

This clone was observed at least ten times. The rearrangement uses TRDV1 and TRDJ1, with 11 bases lining up with TRDD3. Since TCRdb gives no J gene, matching the DNA to germline was used here to assign it. The CDR3 is 20 residues long. V dropped 6 bases and J dropped 0; count of bases not matched to a gene: 18. Germline lookup yields CDR1 TSWWSYY and CDR2 QGS. The CDR3 DNA is TGTGCTCTTGGACCCCGAAAAGGGTACTGGGGGATATTATACACCGATAAACTCATCTTT. It codes for CALGPRKGYWGILYTDKLIF.